One sample yielded the 17 T cell receptor beta chains listed below, sequenced in a study of blood T cell repertoires in COVID-19. The repertoire was sequenced with immunoSEQ multiplex PCR; TCRdb's copy has only in-frame clones and lacks some. The data hold 150,000 to 200,000 clones, with around three quarters observed a single time. Sequenced input: peripheral blood. These receptors were obtained from a man in his fifties or sixties with acute or convalescent COVID-19.

This chain joins TRBV18 and TRBJ1-1; TRBD1 aligns across 9 bases. The germline gives CDR1 KGHSH, CDR2 LQKENI. V trimming: 4 bases; J trimming: 3 bases; junction bases outside the gene matches: 6. The CDR3 extends over 15 amino acids. The CDR3 sequence is CASSRRDRVDTEAFF. In nucleotides, the CDR3 is TGTGCCAGCTCACGTAGGGACAGGGTGGACACTGAAGCTTTCTTT.

This chain connects TRBV5-5 to TRBJ1-1, with 7 bases aligning to TRBD1. V was clipped by 5 bases and J by 4 bases; unmatched bases: 17. This CDR3 has 17 amino acids. The germline V gene encodes CDR1 SGHKS and CDR2 YYEKEE (reference sequence). The CDR3 sequence: CASSLISTGHSPTEAFF. CDR3 nucleotide sequence: TGTGCCAGCAGTTTGATTTCGACAGGGCACTCTCCCACTGAAGCTTTCTTT.

The chain employs TRBV5-4 and TRBJ2-5, with D possibly matching TRBD1 (6 bases). V was trimmed by 2 bases and J by 0 bases, leaving 8 bases between them. The CDR3 totals 14 residues. The germline V gene encodes CDR1 SGHNT and CDR2 YYREEE (reference sequence). CDR3 sequence reads: CASSLQGNQETQYF. For the CDR3, the DNA is TGTGCCAGCAGCTTACAGGGCAACCAAGAGACCCAGTACTTC.

A few counts support this clone. The chain employs TRBV10-2 and TRBJ1-4; D uncertain. Per germline, CDR1 WSHSY and CDR2 SAAADI. The V gene lost 2 bases and the J gene lost 0 bases, with 10 bases spanning the gap. This CDR3 has 16 amino acids. CDR3 sequence reads: CASSEPHQSTNEKLFF. The CDR3 nucleotides are TGCGCCAGCAGTGAGCCTCACCAGTCAACTAATGAAAAACTGTTTTTT.

The chain carries TRBV6-2 or TRBV6-3 and TRBJ2-5; 12 positions agree with TRBD2. This CDR3 is built from 16 residues. V shed 2 bases and J 4 bases; nucleotides not matched to a gene: 5. In germline, CDR1 is MNHEY, CDR2 SVGEGT. The CDR3 is CASSYRTSGAAETQYF. The CDR3 DNA follows: TGTGCCAGCAGTTACAGGACTAGCGGGGCCGCAGAGACCCAGTACTTC.

The genes are TRBV19 and TRBJ1-2; D is ambiguous. The CDR3 runs to 13 residues. The germline gives CDR1 LNHDA, CDR2 SQIVND (reference sequence). V lost 3 bases and J 4 bases, leaving 9 bases between the germline ends. In DNA, the CDR3 is TGTGCCAGTAGTATCGGGAACAGCTATGGCTACACCTTC. Protein: CASSIGNSYGYTF.

This clone was counted between two and nine times. The chain has TRBV30 and TRBJ1-6, with D unresolved. V was trimmed by 1 base and J by 8 bases, leaving 9 bases between them. The CDR3 contains 13 residues. The germline V gene encodes CDR1 GTSNPN and CDR2 SVGIG (reference sequence). The CDR3 DNA reads as TGTGCCTGGAGTGCGGGAGGAGATTCACCCCTCCACTTT. This sequence encodes CAWSAGGDSPLHF.

The CDR3 nucleotides are TGTGCCAGCAGAGGACAGGGTTATGGCTACACCTTC. Translated: CASRGQGYGYTF. The J gene is TRBJ1-2, the V gene TRBV7-9, with 8 bases fitting TRBD1. Losses at the gene ends were 6 bases for V and 5 bases for J; bases not matched to a gene: 2. Germline CDR1 SEHNR, CDR2 FQNEAQ (reference sequence). The CDR3 is made up of 12 amino acids.

The V gene is TRBV24-1, the J gene TRBJ2-2; 11 nucleotides align to TRBD1. The CDR3 is made up of 16 amino acids. J was trimmed by 3 bases and V by 4 bases; bases with no gene match: 3. In germline, CDR1 is KGHDR, CDR2 SFDVKD. Here the CDR3 reads CATSDGDRGYTGELFF. In nucleotides, the CDR3 is TGTGCCACCAGTGACGGGGACAGGGGGTACACCGGGGAGCTGTTTTTT.

The V call is TRBV9, the J call TRBJ2-6, with unresolved D. V lost 4 bases, J lost 0 bases, and 8 bases lay in between. The CDR3 consists of 15 residues. Germline V gene lookup returns CDR1 SGDLS and CDR2 YYNGEE. The CDR3 region has the DNA TGTGCCAGCAGCCCTCAGATCTCTGGGGCCAACGTCCTGACTTTC. Translating it yields CASSPQISGANVLTF.

The rearrangement joins TRBV11-2 to TRBJ2-7, with TRBD2 matching over 9 bases. Germline CDR1 reads SGHAT; CDR2 reads FQNNGV. The CDR3 totals 16 residues. V gave up 5 bases and J gave up 0 bases; unmatched junction bases: 8. DNA for the CDR3: TGTGCCAGCAGCCCCCGACTAGCGGTGTTCTCCTACGAGCAGTACTTC. It yields the protein CASSPRLAVFSYEQYF.

This chain uses TRBV18 with TRBJ1-6, with TRBD1 identical over 7 bases. Per the germline V gene, CDR1 is KGHSH and CDR2 is LQKENI. This CDR3 has 16 residues. The V and J ends lost 1 base and 7 bases, in that order; junction bases with no gene match: 7. The CDR3 is CASSPRRGHDNSPLHF. CDR3 nucleotide sequence: TGTGCCAGCTCACCACGTAGGGGGCATGACAATTCACCCCTCCACTTT.

J is TRBJ2-3 and V is TRBV4-3; D perhaps matches TRBD2 (6 bases). Trimming cost V 0 bases and J 2 bases, with 12 bases left between them. Germline V gene data show CDR1 as LGHNA and CDR2 as YSLEER. The CDR3 spans 16 residues. The CDR3 protein is CASSQDIRGTTDTQYF. The CDR3 bases are TGCGCCAGCAGCCAAGATATTCGCGGGACCACAGATACGCAGTATTTT.

CDR3 nucleotide sequence: TGTGCCAGCAGCCAAGAGGCAGGGGGCTGGTACGAGCAGTACTTC. Residues: CASSQEAGGWYEQYF. The chain combines TRBV4-2 with TRBJ2-7, with 8 positions matching TRBD1. Germline CDR1 is LGHNA and CDR2 is YNFKEQ. CDR3 length: 15 residues. V lost 0 bases and J lost 4; bases outside the gene matches: 5.

There are a few counts of this clone. The chain is built from TRBV11-3 and TRBJ2-7; 8 bases match TRBD1. The V and J ends lost 4 bases and 7 bases, in that order; junction bases with no gene match: 3. This CDR3 region has 12 residues. CDR1 SGHNT and CDR2 YENEEA come from the germline V gene. The CDR3 protein is CASSYDRGEQYF. The CDR3 nucleotides read TGTGCCAGCAGCTACGACAGGGGTGAGCAGTACTTC.

The chain employs TRBV7-3 and TRBJ2-1, with 10 nucleotides matching TRBD2. Germline V CDR1 and CDR2: SGHTA, FQGTGA. The CDR3 has 17 residues. After removal of 2 bases from V and 3 bases from J, the junction contained 7 bases not matched to a gene. CDR3 region: CASSLGSGGEFYNEQFF. The CDR3 bases are TGTGCCAGCAGCTTAGGAAGCGGGGGGGAATTCTACAATGAGCAGTTCTTC.

This clone appeared a single time. This chain links TRBV29-1 with TRBJ1-2, with TRBD1 matching 8 bases. Germline CDR1 is SQVTM and CDR2 is ANQGSEA. The length of the CDR3 is 10 residues. The ends lost 5 bases at V and 13 bases at J; junction bases unmatched: 6. For the CDR3, the DNA is TGCAGCGTTCATGACAGGGGTGCCACCTTC. As protein: CSVHDRGATF. Based on the CDR3 plus reference TRBV29-1 and TRBJ1-2, the full variable domain is SAVISQKPSRDICQRGTSLTIQCQVDSQVTMMFWYRQQPGQSLTLIATANQGSEATYESGFVIDKFPISRPNLTFSTLTVSNMSPEDSSIYLCSVHDRGATFGSGTRLTVV.